This entry lists 22 T cell receptor beta chains sequenced from one sample in a study of blood T cell repertoires in COVID-19. Assay: immunoSEQ multiplex PCR; the TCRdb copy retains only in-frame clones and omits some. The profile shows roughly 330,000 clones, roughly 85% of them singletons. The source material was PBMCs or T cells enriched from blood (not recorded which). These TCRs come from a young woman who had recovered from COVID-19.

This clone came up a few times. V and J are TRBV27 and TRBJ1-5; 12 nucleotides line up with TRBD1. The germline gives CDR1 MNHEY, CDR2 SMNVEV (reference sequence). With 5 bases clipped from V and 4 bases from J, the junction kept 9 bases outside the gene matches. This CDR3 contains 17 residues. In DNA form, the CDR3 reads TGTGCCAGCAGTCCCCAGGGGGACAGGGGGCATAATCAGCCCCAGCATTTT. It yields the protein CASSPQGDRGHNQPQHF.

CDR3 amino acids: CASSLPPNTEAFF. The CDR3 bases are TGTGCCAGCAGCTTACCCCCTAACACTGAAGCTTTCTTT. The V and J genes are TRBV11-2 and TRBJ1-1; D is undetermined. This CDR3 is built from 13 residues. With 2 bases removed from V and 2 bases from J, the gap between germline ends came to 6 bases. CDR1 SGHAT and CDR2 FQNNGV come from the germline V gene.

This clone appeared a single time. The J gene is TRBJ1-4, the V gene TRBV7-9, with 9 bases aligning to TRBD1. Trimming at V came to 5 bases and at J to 6 bases, leaving 4 bases not matched to a gene. CDR1 and CDR2 (germline): SEHNR, FQNEAQ (reference sequence). The CDR3 covers 14 residues. CDR3 in amino acids: CASSERTGDEKLFF. The CDR3 DNA reads as TGTGCCAGCAGCGAACGGACAGGGGATGAAAAACTGTTTTTT.

This clone was detected only once. The chain joins TRBV18 to TRBJ2-2; 9 positions match TRBD1. CDR3 length equals 16 residues. V was clipped by 2 bases and J by 2 bases; unmatched bases: 3. The germline V gene has CDR1 KGHSH and CDR2 LQKENI. The CDR3 nucleotides read TGTGCCAGCTCACCAACAGGGGGCCAAAACACCGGGGAGCTGTTTTTT. Translating gives CASSPTGGQNTGELFF.

This clone was detected only a few times. The chain links TRBV7-3 to TRBJ1-2; 7 bases are a match to TRBD1. The CDR3 runs to 14 residues. Germline CDR1 reads SGHTA; CDR2 reads FQGTGA. The J segment lost 7 bases and the V segment lost 6 bases, leaving 11 bases of the junction unmatched. DNA of the CDR3: TGTGCCAGCAGTCCCACACAGGGGTCCTTTGGCTACACCTTC. This codes for CASSPTQGSFGYTF.

The chain uses TRBV27 and TRBJ1-4, with TRBD1 matching 7 bases. Germline V gene sequence: CDR1 MNHEY, CDR2 SMNVEV (reference sequence). The CDR3 has 14 residues. After removal of 6 bases from V and 3 bases from J, the junction contained 4 bases not matched to a gene. This CDR3 is CASRTGPANEKLFF. CDR3 coding DNA: TGTGCCAGCAGGACAGGGCCGGCTAATGAAAAACTGTTTTTT.

The gene calls are TRBV7-9 and TRBJ1-2, with 7 bases that match TRBD1. After removal of 3 bases from V and 8 bases from J, the junction contained 9 bases not matched to a gene. CDR1 is SEHNR, CDR2 FQNEAQ, per germline (reference sequence). The CDR3 consists of 14 residues. CDR3 sequence (DNA): TGTGCCAGCAGCTTGTTGATGGCAGGGGGAGGCTACACCTTC. The encoded protein is CASSLLMAGGGYTF.

The chain has TRBV6-5 and TRBJ2-7; TRBD2 might be the D (6 bases). The CDR3 covers 12 residues. Germline V gives CDR1 MNHEY, CDR2 SVGAGI. V dropped 8 bases and J dropped 5 bases, with 13 bases sitting between them. The CDR3 loop reads CASLGGGDEQYF. CDR3 coding DNA: TGTGCCAGCCTAGGCGGCGGGGACGAGCAGTACTTC.

The chain has TRBV5-4 and TRBJ2-2, with a possible D match to TRBD2 (7 bases). Germline V gene sequence: CDR1 SGHNT, CDR2 YYREEE (reference sequence). V lost 2 bases, J lost 2 bases, and 10 bases lay in between. The CDR3 has 15 amino acids. CDR3 protein: CASSLGGGNTGELFF. The CDR3 region has the DNA TGTGCCAGCAGCTTAGGGGGGGGTAACACCGGGGAGCTGTTTTTT.

This sequence joins TRBV29-1 and TRBJ2-1; the match to TRBD2 covers 13 bases. Germline CDR1 SQVTM, CDR2 ANQGSEA. The CDR3 totals 15 residues. V gave up 7 bases and J gave up 7 bases; unmatched junction bases: 10. The CDR3, as DNA: TGCAGCGCGCCGACTAGCGGGGGGAATAGGAATGAGCAGTTCTTC. It is translated as CSAPTSGGNRNEQFF.

This rearrangement joins TRBV5-1 to TRBJ2-5; a possible D gene is TRBD2 (6 bases). Germline V lookup: CDR1 SGHRS, CDR2 YFSETQ. CDR3 size: 15 residues. Trimming removed 0 bases from V and 1 base from J, with 10 bases in between. CDR3 sequence reads: CASSLVGGTQETQYF. Written as DNA, the CDR3 is TGCGCCAGCAGCTTGGTTGGCGGGACCCAAGAGACCCAGTACTTC.

This clone was counted once. V gene TRBV5-6 combines with J gene TRBJ1-4; 7 bases match TRBD1. The CDR3 is made up of 14 amino acids. Trimming removed 4 bases from V and 4 bases from J; junction bases left unmatched: 4. Germline lookup yields CDR1 SGHDT and CDR2 YYEEEE. The CDR3 DNA is TGTGCCAGCAGCCTGGGACAGATTAATGAAAAACTGTTTTTT. It encodes CASSLGQINEKLFF.

The chain employs TRBV30 and TRBJ1-1; D possibly corresponds to TRBD1 (5 bases). There are 13 residues in the CDR3. Trimming took 6 bases from V and 4 from J, leaving 15 bases between them. Germline assignment: CDR1 GTSNPN and CDR2 SVGIG (reference sequence). DNA for the CDR3: TGTGCCTGTCCTTCCGACAGAGCCACTGAAGCTTTCTTT. Translated: CACPSDRATEAFF.

This rearrangement joins TRBV7-9 to TRBJ1-2, with 7 bases lining up with TRBD1. Germline V lookup: CDR1 SEHNR, CDR2 FQNEAQ (reference sequence). The CDR3 spans 15 residues. Trimming took 5 bases from V and 4 from J; bases not matched to a gene: 10. Here the CDR3 DNA reads TGTGCCAGCAGCGCACGGACAGGACCTTCCTATGGCTACACCTTC. Protein sequence: CASSARTGPSYGYTF.

The chain is built from TRBV4-3 and TRBJ1-6, with TRBD1 identical over 7 bases. CDR1 is LGHNA and CDR2 is YSLEER in the germline V gene. V lost 0 bases, J lost 13 bases, and 3 bases stayed unmatched. CDR3 size: 13 residues. Here the CDR3 reads CASSQDDRVPLHF. The DNA for the CDR3 is TGCGCCAGCAGCCAAGATGACAGGGTCCCCCTCCACTTT.

This chain links TRBV6-5 with TRBJ1-1, with D unresolved. The CDR3 runs 12 residues. CDR1 is MNHEY, CDR2 SVGAGI, per germline. V was cut by 5 bases and J by 0 bases, with 4 bases left in between. This CDR3 is CASSRVNTEAFF. CDR3 sequence (DNA): TGTGCCAGCAGTCGGGTGAACACTGAAGCTTTCTTT.

The chain combines TRBV9 with TRBJ2-7, with a weak D call TRBD1 (6 bases). The CDR3 spans 15 residues. Germline CDR1 is SGDLS and CDR2 is YYNGEE. With 0 bases removed from V and 2 bases from J, the gap between germline ends came to 12 bases. The DNA of the CDR3 is TGTGCCAGCAGCGTAGAAGGGAAGGGGGCCTACGAGCAGTACTTC. Protein product: CASSVEGKGAYEQYF.

This rearrangement joins TRBV9 to TRBJ2-1; TRBD1 agrees at 8 bases. The CDR3 extends over 16 amino acids. V dropped 4 bases and J dropped 0; count of bases not matched to a gene: 6. Germline V gene data show CDR1 as SGDLS and CDR2 as YYNGEE. The DNA of the CDR3 is TGTGCCAGCAGCTCGGGACAGGCGAGCTCCTACAATGAGCAGTTCTTC. It translates to CASSSGQASSYNEQFF. Using reference TRBV9 and TRBJ2-1 for the parts outside the CDR3, the full variable domain is DSGVTQTPKHLITATGQRVTLRCSPRSGDLSVYWYQQSLDQGLQFLIQYYNGEERAKGNILERFSAQQFPDLHSELNLSSLELGDSALYFCASSSGQASSYNEQFFGPGTRLTVL.

V gene TRBV9 combines with J gene TRBJ2-3, with TRBD2 matching 7 bases. J gave up 4 bases and V 3 bases, and 5 bases lay outside the gene matches. Germline CDR1 reads SGDLS; CDR2 reads YYNGEE. CDR3 size: 14 residues. CDR3 nucleotide sequence: TGTGCCAGCAGCGGCCGACTAGCAGCAGATACGCAGTATTTT. It is translated as CASSGRLAADTQYF.

The chain recombines TRBV7-8 with TRBJ1-1, with a tentative D call TRBD1 (6 bases). From germline, CDR1 is SGHVS and CDR2 FQNEAQ. The ends were cut back, 5 bases at V and 4 bases at J, with 17 bases in the middle. This CDR3 is built from 15 residues. DNA of the CDR3: TGTGCCAGCAGCCTCCGGTCAGGGGTTCCCACTGAAGCTTTCTTT. Residues: CASSLRSGVPTEAFF.

The chain has TRBV6-5 and TRBJ2-1; 7 positions agree with TRBD1. J lost 8 bases, V lost 5 bases, and 3 bases had no gene match. From germline, CDR1 is MNHEY and CDR2 SVGAGI. CDR3 length: 12 amino acids. For the CDR3, the DNA is TGTGCCAGCAGTAATACAGGGGATGAGCAGTTCTTC. Its translation: CASSNTGDEQFF.

The J gene is TRBJ1-1, the V gene TRBV5-1; a possible D gene is TRBD1 (5 bases). The CDR3 is made up of 16 amino acids. The germline V and J ends were trimmed by 2 bases and 10 bases, with 24 bases remaining between them. CDR1 is SGHRS, CDR2 YFSETQ, per germline. CDR3: CASSLNQGGSPEGAFF. CDR3 DNA sequence: TGCGCCAGCAGCTTAAACCAGGGAGGGAGTCCTGAAGGAGCTTTCTTT. Drawing the rest from reference TRBV5-1 and TRBJ1-1, the complete variable domain is KAGVTQTPRYLIKTRGQQVTLSCSPISGHRSVSWYQQTPGQGLQFLFEYFSETQRNKGNFPGRFSGRQFSNSRSEMNVSTLELGDSALYLCASSLNQGGSPEGAFFGQGTRLTVV.